These 10 T cell receptor delta chains share one sample of origin, sequenced in a study of DNA immune sequencing with unique molecular identifiers. All 8 TRDV and 4 TRDJ genes were targeted in 32-plex amplification of genomic DNA. A 12-nucleotide UMI was added during approximately 3 barcoding PCR cycles before adapter PCR. TCRdb redid the clone calls on the multiplex PCR reads with CATT. The repertoire holds some 600 delta-chain clones, roughly 10% seen once, with around half in the top ten. Sequences were obtained from gamma-delta T cells enriched from blood buffy coat, or unenriched PBMCs (not recorded which). The origin of the receptors is a human donor in good health.

This clone is labeled as medium-sized. V usage is TRDV2 and J usage is TRDJ3; TRDD3 matches 9 bases. The V gene's germline CDR1 is GEAIGNYY and CDR2 EKD. Trimming took 1 base from V and 1 from J; bases not matched to a gene: 7. CDR3 size: 19 residues. The CDR3 spells CACDTLGDLNSWDTRQMFF. Written as DNA, the CDR3 is TGTGCCTGTGACACTCTGGGGGATTTAAATTCCTGGGACACCCGACAGATGTTTTTC.

This clone was counted between two and nine times. One base separates it from a far larger clone, so it is likely a read error. This chain uses TRDV2 with TRDJ1, with TRDD3 identical over 9 bases. J gave up 0 bases and V 0 bases, and 13 bases lay outside the gene matches. Looked up from germline, CDR1 is GEAIGNYY and CDR2 is EKD. This CDR3 spans 19 amino acids. The CDR3 bases are TGTGCCTGTGACACCTTGTCTTTACTGGGGGAAGTGTACACCGATAAACTCATCTTT. It codes for CACDTLSLLGEVYTDKLIF.

This clone ranks as large. J is TRDJ1 and V is TRDV2; a possible D gene is TRDD3 (6 bases). V lost 3 bases and J lost 0, with 19 bases in between. The CDR3 sequence is 17 residues long. Per the germline V gene, CDR1 is GEAIGNYY and CDR2 is EKD. The chain's CDR3 is CACDPVLGRPYTDKLIF. DNA for the CDR3: TGTGCCTGTGACCCAGTACTGGGTCGCCCTTACACCGATAAACTCATCTTT.

V is TRDV2 and J is TRDJ1, with TRDD3 matching over 8 bases. The CDR3 consists of 19 residues. The germline V gene encodes CDR1 GEAIGNYY and CDR2 EKD. With V trimmed by 1 base and J by 2 bases, 17 bases remained unmatched. The DNA of the CDR3 is TGTGCCTGTGACACGATGGACTGGGGGTCCTCCGAGGTAACCGATAAACTCATCTTT. It is translated as CACDTMDWGSSEVTDKLIF.

This clone was observed a handful of times. The translation of this DNA and the TCRdb protein of a much larger clone differ at residue 7, probably owing to a read error; the protein shown here is translated from the DNA. The chain combines TRDV2 with TRDJ1, with D tentatively TRDD3 (5 bases). CDR3 size: 15 residues. CDR1 GEAIGNYY and CDR2 EKD come from the germline V gene. The V and J ends lost 5 bases and 4 bases respectively, with 19 bases between them. CDR3 coding DNA: TGTGCCTGTGCCCAACTGGAGGATAGGGACGATAAACTCATCTTT. As protein: CACAQLEDRDDKLIF.

This clone turned up a few times. The chain carries TRDV1 and TRDJ1, with 8 bases matching TRDD3. The J gene comes from matching the DNA to germline here; TCRdb lacks it. The CDR3 is 22 residues long. With 4 bases clipped from V and 0 bases from J, the junction kept 25 bases outside the gene matches. Germline loops: CDR1 TSWWSYY, CDR2 QGS. This chain's CDR3 is CALGGNFLPTARKGYDTDKLIF. The CDR3 DNA follows: TGTGCTCTTGGGGGGAACTTCCTCCCCACAGCACGGAAGGGATACGACACCGATAAACTCATCTTT.

Note on this clone: Translating this DNA gives a protein that differs at residue 15 from the TCRdb one, which belongs to a much larger clone; a read error is likely, and the protein shown is this translation. The genes are TRDV2 and TRDJ3, with 11 bases identical to TRDD3. Germline values: CDR1 GEAIGNYY, CDR2 EKD. CDR3 length: 20 amino acids. CDR3 in DNA: TGTGCCTGTGAACCGTACTGGGGGATAATAGGCTCCTGGGACAACCGACAGATGTTTTTC. Translated, it gives CACEPYWGIIGSWDNRQMFF.

The rearrangement links TRAV29/DV5 to TRDJ1, with 7 positions matching TRDD3. The J gene, not given by TCRdb, was assigned here from a germline match of the nucleotide sequence. Per germline, CDR1 NSMFDY and CDR2 ISSIKDK. The V and J ends lost 0 bases and 2 bases, in that order; junction bases with no gene match: 16. This CDR3 contains 18 residues. CDR3 sequence: CAASDPLPGWGVTDKLIF. Here the CDR3 DNA reads TGTGCAGCAAGCGACCCTCTACCGGGCTGGGGGGTTACCGATAAACTCATCTTT.

A note on this clone: TCRdb's listed protein matches a much larger clone and diverges from this DNA's translation at residue 13, likely through a read error; the protein shown comes from the DNA. J is TRDJ1 and V is TRDV2; the match to TRDD3 covers 8 bases. This CDR3 has 20 residues. Germline loops: CDR1 GEAIGNYY, CDR2 EKD. With V trimmed by 0 bases and J by 0 bases, 17 bases remained unmatched. CDR3 region: CACDTLRVSGGHKYTDKLIF. The CDR3, as DNA: TGTGCCTGTGACACCCTGAGGGTTTCTGGGGGACACAAGTACACCGATAAACTCATCTTT.

This clone is large. The V call is TRDV2, the J call TRDJ1; D possibly corresponds to TRDD3 (5 bases). V lost 0 bases, J lost 2 bases, and 27 bases lay in between. CDR1 and CDR2 (germline): GEAIGNYY, EKD. This CDR3 is built from 20 residues. The CDR3 reads CACDTLRAVGDKGLTDKLIF. CDR3 in DNA: TGTGCCTGTGACACCCTACGGGCGGTAGGGGACAAAGGGCTTACCGATAAACTCATCTTT.